This T cell receptor (beta chain) came from a study of cytomegalovirus exposure and HLA in healthy donors. About the research overall: A prior study identified 90 million to 120 million unique TCR beta sequences from roughly 180 million T cells.

PCR amplification relied on 60 Vbeta primers (plus 13 Jbeta primers). Sequencing was performed with immunoSEQ multiplex PCR; in TCRdb, only in-frame clones are kept and a portion is missing. The repertoire holds roughly 120,000 clones, with roughly 80% as singletons. As to this clone: What it recognizes is unknown.

Overall study results and limits: TCR beta sequences reportedly predicted most subjects' HLA-A and HLA-B alleles accurately. On later analysis, the bulk of CMV-associated TCR beta chains appeared to be HLA-restricted.

The source is a man younger than 40 in good health and CMV-seropositive. Source material: PBMCs.

CDR3 region: CASSLERGAYEQYF. In nucleotides, the CDR3 is TGTGCCAGCAGCTTAGAACGGGGGGCCTACGAGCAGTACTTC. The rearrangement links TRBV7-7 to TRBJ2-7; 7 nucleotides match TRBD2. The V segment lost 1 base and the J segment 2 bases; nucleotides outside the gene matches: 2. CDR3 length equals 14 residues. CDR1 and CDR2 (germline): SSHAT, FNYEAQ (reference sequence).